These 20 T cell receptor beta chains share one sample of origin, sequenced in a study of OX40 agonist ivuxolimab in advanced cancers. Clones were sequenced by immunoSEQ multiplex PCR, and TCRdb holds only the in-frame ones, with some missing. The sample lists about 49,000 clones; approximately 80% were seen once. The sequencing used CD4+ or CD8+ T cells sorted from blood, collected in a trial of the OX40 agonist ivuxolimab. These receptors all stem from an adult with an advanced solid tumor such as melanoma, head and neck, liver or kidney cancer.

The V call is TRBV19, the J call TRBJ2-1; 14 positions match TRBD2. Germline V CDR1 and CDR2: LNHDA, SQIVND (reference sequence). The CDR3 runs to 21 residues. The junction had 16 bases not matched to a gene; V was cut back by 3 bases and J by 3 bases. For the CDR3, the DNA is TGTGCCAGTAGTATTGGGACTAGCGGGAGAGACCACGCACCACTCTACAATGAGCAGTTCTTC. Translated: CASSIGTSGRDHAPLYNEQFF.

The rearrangement links TRBV28 to TRBJ1-4; the match to TRBD1 covers 8 bases. The CDR3 has 14 residues. V lost 1 base and J lost 10; bases outside the gene matches: 5. The V gene's germline CDR1 is MDHEN and CDR2 SYDVKM. This chain's CDR3 is CASSLLSQGAKLFF. DNA for the CDR3: TGTGCCAGCAGTTTATTGTCGCAGGGGGCAAAACTGTTTTTT.

The CDR3 reads CASSNLPVGGVDGYTF. The CDR3 DNA reads TGTGCCAGTAGTAACCTCCCCGTCGGGGGGGTGGATGGCTACACCTTC. The gene calls are TRBV19 and TRBJ1-2, with D possibly being TRBD1 (5 bases). This CDR3 is built from 16 residues. V lost 4 bases, J lost 6 bases, and 21 bases lay in between. The germline gives CDR1 LNHDA, CDR2 SQIVND (reference sequence).

The chain recombines TRBV5-1 with TRBJ2-1, with D tentatively TRBD1 or TRBD2 (5 bases each). The CDR3 spans 14 residues. Trimming cost V 0 bases and J 10 bases, with 14 bases left between them. Germline V gene sequence: CDR1 SGHRS, CDR2 YFSETQ. CDR3 in amino acids: CASSLGGPGSEQFF. CDR3 bases: TGCGCCAGCAGCTTGGGGGGACCGGGCTCCGAGCAGTTCTTC.

The chain links TRBV5-1 to TRBJ1-3; unclear D gene. Germline V gene lookup returns CDR1 SGHRS and CDR2 YFSETQ. Trimming removed 0 bases at V and 0 bases at J, with 4 bases between. This CDR3 has 14 residues. The CDR3 DNA reads TGCGCCAGCAGCTTGGGGTCCTCTGGAAACACCATATATTTT. Amino acids: CASSLGSSGNTIYF.

The rearrangement links TRBV7-2 to TRBJ1-3; D is unclear. V lost 2 bases to trimming and J lost 3 bases, with 8 bases between them. Germline values: CDR1 SGHTA, CDR2 FQGNSA. The CDR3 length is 14 residues. CDR3 amino acids: CASSLSSGGNTIYF. CDR3 nucleotide sequence: TGTGCCAGCAGCTTAAGCTCGGGTGGAAACACCATATATTTT.

This rearrangement joins TRBV6-1 to TRBJ2-1; tentative D call: TRBD1 (5 bases). The germline CDR1 and CDR2 sequences are MNHNS and SASEGT. The CDR3 runs to 16 residues. V lost 4 bases to trimming and J lost 0 bases, with 13 bases between them. The CDR3 protein is CASSVTGEYSYNEQFF. The CDR3, as DNA: TGTGCCAGCAGTGTAACAGGTGAATACTCCTACAATGAGCAGTTCTTC.

V usage is TRBV7-2 and J usage is TRBJ2-1, with 9 bases aligning to TRBD1. The CDR3 consists of 13 residues. Losses at the gene ends were 5 bases for V and 6 bases for J; bases not matched to a gene: 2. CDR1 is SGHTA and CDR2 is FQGNSA in the germline V gene. The CDR3 bases are TGTGCCAGCAGCCTGACAGGGGGCAATGAGCAGTTCTTC. It is translated as CASSLTGGNEQFF.

The chain is built from TRBV29-1 and TRBJ1-4; D is ambiguous. Germline CDR1 and CDR2: SQVTM and ANQGSEA. V was pared by 0 bases and J by 0 bases, with 11 bases between. The CDR3 loop spans 16 amino acids. DNA of the CDR3: TGCAGCGTTGAAGATCCCACCCAGGCAACTAATGAAAAACTGTTTTTT. As protein: CSVEDPTQATNEKLFF.

The J gene is TRBJ2-1, the V gene TRBV29-1; 12 bases map to TRBD2. V dropped 7 bases and J dropped 6; count of bases not matched to a gene: 10. CDR3 length: 15 amino acids. Per germline, CDR1 SQVTM and CDR2 ANQGSEA. The DNA for the CDR3 is TGCAGCGCCGGACTAGCGGGATCTATTTTCAATGAGCAGTTCTTC. Encoded protein: CSAGLAGSIFNEQFF.

This clone was detected only once. The rearrangement uses TRBV28 and TRBJ2-4; D is unresolved. V lost 4 bases and J 0 bases, leaving 7 bases between the germline ends. Germline CDR1 is MDHEN and CDR2 is SYDVKM. The length of the CDR3 is 14 residues. The CDR3, as DNA: TGTGCCAGCAGTTCGGGCCCAGCCAAAAACATTCAGTACTTC. Residues: CASSSGPAKNIQYF.

The gene calls are TRBV5-6 and TRBJ1-1, with 7 bases that match TRBD1. This CDR3 is built from 12 residues. With 2 bases clipped from V and 8 bases from J, the junction kept 3 bases outside the gene matches. Germline values: CDR1 SGHDT, CDR2 YYEEEE. CDR3 nucleotide sequence: TGTGCCAGCAGCTTCGGGACAGACGAAGCTTTCTTT. Its translation is CASSFGTDEAFF. Filled out from reference TRBV5-6 and TRBJ1-1, the complete variable domain reads DAGVTQSPTHLIKTRGQQVTLRCSPKSGHDTVSWYQQALGQGPQFIFQYYEEEERQRGNFPDRFSGHQFPNYSSELNVNALLLGDSALYLCASSFGTDEAFFGQGTRLTVV.

The gene calls are TRBV14 and TRBJ2-5; TRBD1 or TRBD2 may be the D gene (6 bases each). With the DNA end fitting TRBJ2-7 better, the J assignment may be wrong. Germline loops: CDR1 SGHDN, CDR2 FVKESK. CDR3 length: 14 residues. The CDR3 protein is CASSQWTAGYEQYF. In DNA form, the CDR3 reads TGTGCCAGCAGCCAATGGACAGCGGGCTACGAGCAGTACTTC.

The chain joins TRBV28 to TRBJ1-2; D is unresolved. Germline assignment: CDR1 MDHEN and CDR2 SYDVKM. Trimming removed 6 bases from V and 2 bases from J, with 10 bases in between. CDR3 size: 13 residues. The CDR3 nucleotides are TGTGCCAGCAGCACAACAGAGAACTATGGCTACACCTTC. Translation: CASSTTENYGYTF.

This clone appeared a few times. V gene TRBV5-4 combines with J gene TRBJ1-1, with 10 bases matching TRBD1. Germline values: CDR1 SGHNT, CDR2 YYREEE (reference sequence). CDR3 length equals 13 residues. J gave up 7 bases and V 1 base, and 1 base lay outside the gene matches. CDR3 protein: CASSLWTGGEAFF. The CDR3 DNA is TGTGCCAGCAGCTTGTGGACAGGGGGTGAAGCTTTCTTT.

The gene calls are TRBV5-6 and TRBJ2-5; TRBD1 matches at 9 bases. Germline CDR1 and CDR2: SGHDT and YYEEEE. The V gene end was trimmed by 0 bases and the J gene end by 1 base; junction bases not matched to a gene: 10. This CDR3 is 18 amino acids long. The CDR3 DNA reads TGTGCCAGCAGCTTGGGTTTTTGGGACAGGGTGGGCCAAGAGACCCAGTACTTC. It specifies CASSLGFWDRVGQETQYF. The full variable domain, completed using reference TRBV5-6 and TRBJ2-5, is DAGVTQSPTHLIKTRGQQVTLRCSPKSGHDTVSWYQQALGQGPQFIFQYYEEEERQRGNFPDRFSGHQFPNYSSELNVNALLLGDSALYLCASSLGFWDRVGQETQYFGPGTRLLVL.

The V call is TRBV4-2, the J call TRBJ2-3; 11 positions agree with TRBD2. The CDR3 is 14 residues long. V was clipped by 4 bases and J by 3 bases; unmatched bases: 0. Germline CDR1 is LGHNA and CDR2 is YNFKEQ. The CDR3 region has the DNA TGTGCCAGCAGCCCTAGCGGGAGGACAGATACGCAGTATTTT. This translates into CASSPSGRTDTQYF.

The rearrangement links TRBV28 to TRBJ1-5, with D hard to call. The CDR3 extends over 14 amino acids. V gave up 2 bases and J gave up 3 bases, with 8 bases separating them. Looked up from germline, CDR1 is MDHEN and CDR2 is SYDVKM. This chain's CDR3 is CASSLKGVNQPQHF. CDR3 in DNA: TGTGCCAGCAGTTTAAAGGGCGTCAATCAGCCCCAGCATTTT.

This clone was detected once. The chain uses TRBV5-1 and TRBJ1-1; a possible D gene is TRBD1 (5 bases). V was trimmed by 4 bases and J by 1 base, leaving 11 bases between them. This CDR3 is built from 14 residues. CDR1 and CDR2 (germline): SGHRS, YFSETQ. CDR3 amino acids: CASSENTGNTEAFF. The CDR3 region has the DNA TGCGCCAGCAGCGAAAATACAGGGAACACTGAAGCTTTCTTT.

The chain uses TRBV27 and TRBJ2-5, with D perhaps matching TRBD1 (6 bases). Germline values: CDR1 MNHEY, CDR2 SMNVEV (reference sequence). V lost 6 bases and J 0 bases, leaving 14 bases between the germline ends. The CDR3 contains 15 residues. The DNA of the CDR3 is TGTGCCAGCAGGGAACGGACAGAGTACCAAGAGACCCAGTACTTC. Protein: CASRERTEYQETQYF.